The 18 T cell receptor beta chains below were found in one sample sequenced in a study of shared clonotypes between healthy human individuals (dated by TCRdb to 2018 to 2021). The protocol used for the library was the immunoSEQ multiplex PCR assay. What TCRdb holds here is the immuneACCESS table cut down to in-frame rearrangements. Part of the clones is not present; checked against another copy, under half of the missing clones reflect an unresolved V gene, and the others are unexplained. This sample has around 990,000 clones in its table, and about 80% of those were observed once. Approximately 0.95% of the sample is taken by the ten largest. Sequenced: memory CD4+ T cells from PBMCs. Explained via the paper, the cell subset or site label denotes: CD45RA-negative fraction. The receptors stem from a man between 18 and 35 years old in good health. Some clones in this sample may be carry-over from other donors' samples.

The genes are TRBV7-3 and TRBJ2-7; 11 nucleotides line up with TRBD1. CDR3 length: 14 residues. Germline loops: CDR1 SGHTA, CDR2 FQGTGA. J gave up 3 bases and V 5 bases, and 3 bases lay outside the gene matches. CDR3 bases: TGTGCCAGCAGCGCGGGACAGGGGGGCTACGAGCAGTACTTC. It translates to CASSAGQGGYEQYF. Using reference TRBV7-3 and TRBJ2-7 for the parts outside the CDR3, the full variable domain is GAGVSQTPSNKVTEKGKYVELRCDPISGHTALYWYRQSLGQGPEFLIYFQGTGAADDSGLPNDRFFAVRPEGSVSTLKIQRTERGDSAVYLCASSAGQGGYEQYFGPGTRLTVT.

The chain combines TRBV29-1 with TRBJ2-1; D unresolved. There are 12 residues in the CDR3. V dropped 7 bases and J dropped 5 bases, with 12 bases sitting between them. From germline, CDR1 is SQVTM and CDR2 ANQGSEA. The CDR3 sequence is CSANWRNNEQFF. The DNA of the CDR3 is TGCAGCGCCAATTGGCGAAACAATGAGCAGTTCTTC.

The chain is built from TRBV5-1 and TRBJ2-5; tentative D call: TRBD2 (6 bases). CDR3 length: 13 amino acids. The V end lost 4 bases, the J end lost 2 bases, and 9 bases lay between the germline ends. The germline gives CDR1 SGHRS, CDR2 YFSETQ. The CDR3 DNA reads as TGCGCCAGCAGCGACGGGAGTCAAGAGACCCAGTACTTC. Its protein is CASSDGSQETQYF.

This clone was seen a handful of times. V is TRBV5-6 and J is TRBJ2-2; 7 positions agree with TRBD2. This CDR3 has 14 residues. Germline V gene sequence: CDR1 SGHDT, CDR2 YYEEEE. V lost 1 base, J lost 6 bases, and 3 bases stayed unmatched. Here the CDR3 DNA reads TGTGCCAGCAGCTTGCTGGGAGGGGCCGGGGAGCTGTTTTTT. This translates into CASSLLGGAGELFF.

Details on this clone: Other DNA sequences in the sample encode the same CDR3. The CDR3: CASSLGGTATNEKLFF. Written as DNA, the CDR3 is TGTGCCAGCAGCTTAGGGGGGACCGCAACTAATGAAAAACTGTTTTTT. The V call is TRBV7-9, the J call TRBJ1-4; possible D gene TRBD1, 5 bases. V lost 1 base and J 0 bases, leaving 9 bases between the germline ends. The CDR3 sequence is 16 residues long. CDR1 and CDR2 (germline): SEHNR, FQNEAQ (reference sequence).

This rearrangement joins TRBV9 to TRBJ2-1; TRBD2 aligns across 7 bases. V gave up 0 bases and J gave up 0 bases; unmatched junction bases: 3. The CDR3 is 16 residues long. CDR1 is SGDLS, CDR2 YYNGEE, per germline. The CDR3 DNA is TGTGCCAGCAGCGTAGAGAGCGGGGTCTCCTACAATGAGCAGTTCTTC. This sequence encodes CASSVESGVSYNEQFF.

V and J are TRBV6-1 and TRBJ1-5, with D perhaps TRBD1 (6 bases). The CDR3 covers 15 residues. CDR1 is MNHNS, CDR2 SASEGT, per germline. Trimming cost V 7 bases and J 8 bases, with 21 bases left between them. Written as DNA, the CDR3 is TGTGCCAGCATCCGGGGAGCGGGGGGGCCGGAGCCCCAGCATTTT. The encoded protein is CASIRGAGGPEPQHF.

The rearrangement joins TRBV10-2 to TRBJ2-1; 9 nucleotides align to TRBD2. The CDR3 has 15 residues. V shed 3 bases and J 10 bases; nucleotides not matched to a gene: 10. Germline V CDR1 and CDR2: WSHSY, SAAADI. The CDR3 DNA reads as TGCGCCAGCAGTGATGTCCTAGCGGGATCCCGGGAGCAGTTCTTC. It translates to CASSDVLAGSREQFF.

This chain links TRBV7-2 with TRBJ2-2; D gene unclear. This CDR3 spans 15 amino acids. Trimming shortened V by 2 bases and J by 1 base, and 8 bases separated the two germline ends. Germline V gene sequence: CDR1 SGHTA, CDR2 FQGNSA. The CDR3 here is CASSLRVLNTGELFF. The CDR3 DNA follows: TGTGCCAGCAGCTTAAGAGTCCTGAACACCGGGGAGCTGTTTTTT.

This clone was seen a few times. This sequence joins TRBV25-1 and TRBJ2-4, with D uncertain. Germline CDR1 is MGHDK and CDR2 is SYGVNS. Trimming stripped 3 bases from V and 2 bases from J, with 8 bases between. The CDR3 length is 14 residues. CDR3 sequence: CASSDLGSKNIQYF. CDR3 DNA: TGTGCCAGCAGTGATCTCGGGTCCAAAAACATTCAGTACTTC.

This chain joins TRBV5-4 and TRBJ2-2; D gene unclear. Trimming shortened V by 3 bases and J by 2 bases, and 11 bases separated the two germline ends. CDR1 is SGHNT, CDR2 YYREEE, per germline (reference sequence). This CDR3 is built from 15 residues. In nucleotides, the CDR3 is TGTGCCAGCAGCTCGTCCCTAATAAACACCGGGGAGCTGTTTTTT. It specifies CASSSSLINTGELFF.

The rearrangement links TRBV10-3 to TRBJ2-2, with 11 nucleotides matching TRBD1. The CDR3 length is 16 residues. The germline V gene has CDR1 ENHRY and CDR2 SYGVKD. The junction had 9 bases not matched to a gene; V was cut back by 7 bases and J by 5 bases. CDR3 amino acids: CAIKPGQGVGTGELFF. CDR3 DNA sequence: TGTGCCATCAAGCCGGGACAGGGGGTTGGGACCGGGGAGCTGTTTTTT.

CDR3 region: CASSPSGGGDQPQHF. CDR3 nucleotides: TGCGCCAGCAGCCCGAGTGGGGGAGGAGATCAGCCCCAGCATTTT. This chain joins TRBV5-1 and TRBJ1-5, with D possibly being TRBD1 (5 bases). Germline assignment: CDR1 SGHRS and CDR2 YFSETQ. The CDR3 has 15 residues. V shed 4 bases and J shed 5 bases, with 16 bases lying between them. The full variable domain, its missing parts supplied by reference TRBV5-1 and TRBJ1-5, is KAGVTQTPRYLIKTRGQQVTLSCSPISGHRSVSWYQQTPGQGLQFLFEYFSETQRNKGNFPGRFSGRQFSNSRSEMNVSTLELGDSALYLCASSPSGGGDQPQHFGDGTRLSIL.

CDR3: CASSWAGEGYTEAFF. The CDR3 DNA sequence: TGCGCCAGCAGCTGGGCAGGGGAGGGGTACACTGAAGCTTTCTTT. This rearrangement joins TRBV5-1 to TRBJ1-1, with D possibly being TRBD1 (6 bases). The CDR3 covers 15 residues. Germline loops: CDR1 SGHRS, CDR2 YFSETQ. V was pared by 3 bases and J by 3 bases, with 15 bases between. Based on the CDR3 plus reference TRBV5-1 and TRBJ1-1, the full variable domain is KAGVTQTPRYLIKTRGQQVTLSCSPISGHRSVSWYQQTPGQGLQFLFEYFSETQRNKGNFPGRFSGRQFSNSRSEMNVSTLELGDSALYLCASSWAGEGYTEAFFGQGTRLTVV.

V and J are TRBV7-8 and TRBJ2-7; D possibly matches TRBD1 or TRBD2 (5 bases each). The CDR3 has 16 residues. Germline CDR1 SGHVS, CDR2 FQNEAQ. Trimming took off 1 base at V and 0 bases at J, with 13 bases between the two ends. In nucleotides, the CDR3 is TGTGCCAGCAGCTTAGGGGGGAGCGGTAGCTCCTACGAGCAGTACTTC. It encodes CASSLGGSGSSYEQYF.

V usage is TRBV7-6 and J usage is TRBJ2-1; D tentatively fits TRBD1 or TRBD2 (5 bases each). The CDR3 length is 15 residues. Germline CDR1 is SGHVS and CDR2 is FNYEAQ. V was clipped by 6 bases and J by 2 bases, with 14 bases between them. Written as DNA, the CDR3 is TGTGCCAGCAGGCACGGGACGGGCGCCTACAATGAGCAGTTCTTC. Amino acids: CASRHGTGAYNEQFF.

This clone was seen just once. The chain employs TRBV5-4 and TRBJ2-2; D unclear. Germline V gene data show CDR1 as SGHNT and CDR2 as YYREEE (reference sequence). The CDR3 is made up of 12 amino acids. Deletions cut 4 bases from V and 3 bases from J, with 4 bases between. The CDR3 DNA follows: TGTGCCAGCAGCCCCCACACCGGGGAGCTGTTTTTT. This gives the protein CASSPHTGELFF.

The chain is built from TRBV29-1 and TRBJ2-5; no clear D gene. Germline V gives CDR1 SQVTM, CDR2 ANQGSEA. V lost 0 bases and J lost 3, with 11 bases in between. The CDR3 runs to 14 residues. The DNA of the CDR3 is TGCAGCGTTGAAGATCTGGACGGAGAAGAGACCCAGTACTTC. Protein sequence: CSVEDLDGEETQYF.